This TCR beta chain was sequenced in a study of regulatory T cells in long-lasting Graves disease. This sample's time point: newly diagnosed GD, antithyroid drugs for less than 3 months. Researchers made the TCR library from RNA that was extracted from PBMCs. Under American Thyroid Association guidelines, Graves' disease was diagnosed. Library construction for TCR beta used iRepertoire HTBI primers and Arm-PCR of CDR3 regions. TCRdb analysed the multiplex PCR reads with MiXCR anew, one entry per CDR3 protein. The top ten hold about 9.1% of the sample, which has about 540,000 distinct CDR3 sequences, about 13% seen once. Germline V CDR1 and CDR2: SGHDN, FVKESK. V dropped 1 base and J dropped 3 bases, with 18 bases sitting between them. This CDR3 region has 17 residues. These data were also filed under a second study, of T cells in Graves' hyperthyroidism and ophthalmopathy. That investigation notes: Participants, patients aged 18 to 65, had newly diagnosed hyperthyroidism with a duration under 2 months. Patients having uncontrolled infection, another autoimmune disease, pregnancy or lactation were not included. Orbital computed tomography, thyroid ultrasound, serum thyroxine and TRAb, and clinical symptoms together informed the diagnoses.

Here the sequenced sample was peripheral blood mononuclear cells (PBMCs), taken at new diagnosis, from a patient treated with antithyroid drugs. The J gene is TRBJ1-1, the V gene TRBV14; a possible D gene is TRBD1 (5 bases). The receptor comes from a young man with Graves disease. As DNA, the CDR3 is TGTGCCAGCAGCCAAGCGGGGTTCCCCGGGACGTACACTGAAGCTTTCTTT. Its translation: CASSQAGFPGTYTEAFF.